The following is a T cell receptor beta chain sequence with its context. The antigen is unknown. The sample comes from a study of cytomegalovirus exposure and HLA in healthy donors. Study findings and constraints: The authors later found most CMV-associated TCR beta chains appeared HLA-restricted. Accurate prediction of most subjects' HLA-A and HLA-B alleles from TCR beta sequences was reported.

PCR involved 60 Vbeta and 13 Jbeta primers. Clones were sequenced by immunoSEQ multiplex PCR, and TCRdb holds only the in-frame ones, with some missing. The top ten hold under 0.9% of the sample, which has fewer than 200,000 clones, 70% to 80% seen once. Per the germline V gene, CDR1 is WNHNN and CDR2 is SYGVQD (reference sequence). This CDR3 spans 18 amino acids. V lost 1 base and J lost 1, with 20 bases in between. The receptor was derived from a woman in her 40s in good health and CMV-seronegative. The genes are TRBV10-1 and TRBJ2-7; no reliable D call. Sequenced input: PBMCs. CDR3 amino acids: CASSEYVTETGLSYEQYF. CDR3 in DNA: TGCGCCAGCAGTGAGTACGTCACGGAGACCGGCCTTTCCTACGAGCAGTACTTC.